The 17 T cell receptor beta chains in this list originate from one sample, sequenced in a study of tissue T cells after allogeneic stem cell transplantation. TCRdb's copy holds only in-frame clones and misses some; the assay was immunoSEQ multiplex PCR. Counted here are 1,200 or so clones, about 54% occurring once; the ten biggest clones make up about 12%. The time point is: mouse harvest day 7 after allogeneic transplant. Tail vein injection delivered 10^7 T-cell-depleted bone marrow cells and 10^6 splenic CD5+ T cells. The material sequenced was liver tissue. The receptors come from a female BALB/c mouse given C57BL/6 T cells with graft-versus-host disease after an allogeneic hematopoietic cell transplant.

This clone was observed once. The gene names here belong to mouse. The sequence runs out 1 residue before the end of the CDR3; the remainder is reconstructed from the germline J gene. J is TRBJ1-1 and V is TRBV3; the match to TRBD1 covers 9 bases. The CDR3 covers 13 residues. Germline V gives CDR1 SNHLY, CDR2 FYNGKV (reference sequence). V gave up 5 bases and J gave up 5 bases; unmatched junction bases: 3. CDR3 residues: CASSDGTGTEVFF. CDR3 bases read: TGTGCCAGCAGCGACGGGACAGGGACAGAAGTCTTC.

Concerning this clone itself: Mouse gene names apply. The read ends 1 residue shy of where the CDR3 ends; the end is completed using the germline J gene. The V and J genes are TRBV26 and TRBJ1-1; TRBD1 matches 7 bases. J gave up 1 base and V 4 bases, and 0 bases lay outside the gene matches. The CDR3 is 13 residues long. Germline CDR1 and CDR2: KGHPV and FQNQEV (reference sequence). This CDR3 is CASSRTGNTEVFF. CDR3 DNA (partial): TGTGCCAGCAGTCGGACAGGGAACACAGAAGTCTTC.

As for this clone: Each gene name is a mouse one. The read gets to within 1 residue of the CDR3 end, and the germline J gene fills in the rest. The chain combines TRBV26 with TRBJ2-4; 9 bases are shared with TRBD1. Germline CDR1 and CDR2: KGHPV and FQNQEV (reference sequence). Trimming removed 6 bases from V and 5 bases from J; junction bases left unmatched: 3. The CDR3 sequence is 13 residues long. The chain's CDR3 is CASSRQGVNTLYF. The covered CDR3 bases are TGTGCCAGCAGCCGACAGGGGGTAAACACCTTGTAC. The whole variable domain, remainder taken from reference TRBV26 and TRBJ2-4, is NSKVIQTPRYLVKGQGQKAKMRCIPEKGHPVVFWYQQNKNNEFKFLINFQNQEVLQQIDMTEKRFSAECPSNSPCSLEIQSSEAGDSALYLCASSRQGVNTLYFGAGTRLSVL.

This clone came up a few times. Gene names refer to mouse genes. The read halts 1 residue ahead of the CDR3 end, with the missing end drawn from the germline J gene. V and J are TRBV4 and TRBJ2-7; D is uncertain. V was shortened by 4 bases and J by 0 bases, with 4 bases between the two germline ends. Per the germline V gene, CDR1 is LGHDT and CDR2 is YNNKQL (reference sequence). The CDR3 totals 12 residues. CDR3: CASSSSSYEQYF. The sequenced CDR3 bases are TGTGCCAGCAGCTCCAGCTCCTATGAACAGTAC.

The table lists this clone with a few counts. Mouse names are used for the genes. The sequenced fragment ends 1 residue before the CDR3 boundary, so the rest is inferred from the germline J gene. The chain is built from TRBV13-2 and TRBJ2-3; 7 bases fit TRBD1. This CDR3 is 15 amino acids long. V gave up 0 bases and J gave up 2 bases; unmatched junction bases: 3. CDR1 and CDR2 (germline): NNHNN, SYGAGS (reference sequence). CDR3 DNA (partial): TGTGCCAGCGGTGATGCAGACAGGGTTGCAGAAACGCTGTAT. Protein: CASGDADRVAETLY. The full-length CDR3 reads as CASGDADRVAETLYF.

Worth noting for this clone: Genes and germline come from the mouse. Read coverage stops 1 residue before the CDR3 terminus; the germline J gene supplies the remainder. The J gene is TRBJ1-4, the V gene TRBV23; whether TRBD1, the table's D call, matches the DNA was not checked. The CDR3 has 14 residues. From germline, CDR1 is KGHTA and CDR2 FQNQQP. The CDR3 reads CSSSWDRANERLFF. CDR3 DNA (partial): TGCTCCAGCAGTTGGGACAGGGCCAACGAAAGATTATTT.

Regarding this clone: The genes and germline here are from mouse. The DNA ends 1 residue before the CDR3 does, and the rest of the CDR3 is filled in from the germline J gene. The chain uses TRBV26 and TRBJ2-5; 7 bases are shared with TRBD1. The length of the CDR3 is 14 residues. Germline V lookup: CDR1 KGHPV, CDR2 FQNQEV (reference sequence). J gave up 2 bases and V 6 bases, and 5 bases lay outside the gene matches. Incomplete CDR3 DNA: TGTGCCAGCAGCATACAGGGGTTCCAAGACACCCAGTAC. This translates into CASSIQGFQDTQY. The full CDR3 is CASSIQGFQDTQYF. Full variable domain (rest looked up from reference TRBV26 and TRBJ2-5): NSKVIQTPRYLVKGQGQKAKMRCIPEKGHPVVFWYQQNKNNEFKFLINFQNQEVLQQIDMTEKRFSAECPSNSPCSLEIQSSEAGDSALYLCASSIQGFQDTQYFGPGTRLLVL.

As to this clone: Gene labels here are mouse ones. Read data end 1 residue before the CDR3 end; the end is taken from the germline J gene. V and J are TRBV13-1 and TRBJ1-1, with 7 bases aligning to TRBD1. This CDR3 has 14 amino acids. The V gene's germline CDR1 is NSHNY and CDR2 SYGAGN. V dropped 5 bases and J dropped 3; count of bases not matched to a gene: 7. The CDR3 loop is CASRKGGWDTEVFF. The DNA read from the CDR3 is TGTGCCAGCAGGAAAGGGGGCTGGGACACAGAAGTCTTC.

This clone was found a few times. Gene names follow the mouse nomenclature. The sequenced fragment ends 1 residue before the CDR3 boundary, so the rest is inferred from the germline J gene. The chain has TRBV13-2 and TRBJ1-3; 8 bases align to TRBD1. This CDR3 has 16 amino acids. After removal of 1 base from V and 0 bases from J, the junction contained 3 bases not matched to a gene. Germline values: CDR1 NNHNN, CDR2 SYGAGS (reference sequence). The CDR3 here is CASGDRQGTSGNTLYF. CDR3 DNA (partial): TGTGCCAGCGGTGATAGACAGGGGACTTCTGGAAATACGCTCTAT.

Regarding this clone: Gene names are the mouse ones. Sequencing ends 1 residue short of the CDR3 end; the germline J gene provides the rest. The chain joins TRBV20 to TRBJ2-4, with TRBD2 identical over 8 bases. CDR1 is GFQATS and CDR2 is STVNSAI in the germline V gene. The CDR3 has 14 amino acids. The J segment lost 1 base and the V segment lost 6 bases, leaving 6 bases of the junction unmatched. CDR3 DNA (partial): TGTGGTGCCGTTGACTGGGGCCGTCAAAACACCTTGTAC. This codes for CGAVDWGRQNTLY. The entire CDR3 sequence reads CGAVDWGRQNTLYF.

Remarks on this clone: Here the gene names and germline are mouse. Read sequence stops 1 residue before the CDR3 end, and the germline J gene provides the missing end. This chain uses TRBV13-3 with TRBJ1-1; 7 positions agree with TRBD1. Looked up from germline, CDR1 is NNHDY and CDR2 is SYVADS. This CDR3 has 13 amino acids. The V segment lost 5 bases and the J segment 4 bases; nucleotides outside the gene matches: 5. The CDR3 region is CASSDRVGTEVFF. The covered CDR3 bases are TGTGCCAGCAGCGACAGGGTGGGCACAGAAGTCTTC.

This clone was picked up a small number of times. Gene names and germline refer to mouse. The sequence runs out 1 residue before the end of the CDR3; the remainder is reconstructed from the germline J gene. V gene TRBV26 combines with J gene TRBJ2-7, with D uncertain. V was cut by 3 bases and J by 3 bases, with 9 bases left in between. The germline V gene encodes CDR1 KGHPV and CDR2 FQNQEV (reference sequence). The length of the CDR3 is 13 residues. CDR3 DNA (partial): TGTGCCAGCAGTCTTACGAGGGACTATGAACAGTAC. Its protein is CASSLTRDYEQY. The entire CDR3 protein reads CASSLTRDYEQYF.

This clone was seen a few times. Mouse gene names apply. Coverage ceases 1 residue before the CDR3 finishes, and the germline J gene fills in the end. V usage is TRBV16 and J usage is TRBJ1-1; possible D gene TRBD1, 5 bases. Deletions cut 4 bases from V and 0 bases from J, with 15 bases between. The CDR3 consists of 16 residues. Germline CDR1 and CDR2: SGHSA and FRNQAP. The sequenced part of the CDR3 DNA is TGTGCAAGCAGCTCCTCCTTCCGGGACCCAAACACAGAAGTCTTC. The encoded protein is CASSSSFRDPNTEVF. In full, the CDR3 reads CASSSSFRDPNTEVFF.

With respect to this clone: Genes and germline are mouse. The sequenced part of the CDR3 DNA is TGTGCCAGCAGGAGGGACATATCCTATAATTCGCCCCTCTAC. This sequence encodes CASRRDISYNSPLY. The entire CDR3 reads CASRRDISYNSPLYF. The rearrangement joins TRBV26 to TRBJ1-6; D might be TRBD1 (6 bases). The read stops 1 residue short of the end of the CDR3; the missing end is completed from the germline J gene. TRBJ1-6 has ORF status, its function being uncertain. This CDR3 region has 15 residues. Germline lookup yields CDR1 KGHPV and CDR2 FQNQEV (reference sequence). Trimming left V 6 bases short and J 1 base short, with 10 bases between.

This clone was seen a handful of times. Germline and genes: mouse. The missing CDR3 end, 1 residue past where the read stops, is filled in from the germline J gene. The chain uses TRBV15 and TRBJ1-1; D not resolved. The V end was cut by 3 bases, the J end by 3 bases, with 5 bases between. CDR1 SGHND and CDR2 FRSKSL come from the germline V gene. This CDR3 has 12 amino acids. The part of the CDR3 DNA that was read is TGTGCCAGCAGTTTCGGGGACACAGAAGTCTTC. It encodes CASSFGDTEVF. The entire CDR3 protein is CASSFGDTEVFF.

On this clone: The gene names given are mouse names. The DNA ends 1 residue before the CDR3 does, and the rest of the CDR3 is filled in from the germline J gene. V and J are TRBV3 and TRBJ2-7; D unclear. V was clipped by 1 base and J by 5 bases, with 9 bases between them. Germline assignment: CDR1 SNHLY and CDR2 FYNGKV (reference sequence). The CDR3 length is 13 residues. The CDR3 loop reads CASSLDRENEQYF. Partial CDR3 DNA: TGTGCCAGCAGCTTAGACCGGGAGAATGAACAGTAC.

This clone was picked up a small number of times. All gene names here are mouse names. With the read ending 1 residue before the CDR3 end, the germline J gene is used to fill in that end. The chain recombines TRBV26 with TRBJ2-4; D gene uncertain. CDR1 is KGHPV, CDR2 FQNQEV, per germline (reference sequence). The CDR3 totals 13 residues. Trimming took 2 bases from V and 0 from J, leaving 3 bases between them. CDR3 bases read: TGTGCCAGCAGTCTGACTAGTCAAAACACCTTGTAC. The encoded protein is CASSLTSQNTLY. The CDR3 in its entirety is CASSLTSQNTLYF.